Listed here are 25 T cell receptor beta chains from one sample, sequenced in a study of cytomegalovirus exposure and HLA in healthy donors. Vbeta (60) and Jbeta (13) primers were used in the PCR. Profiled with immunoSEQ multiplex PCR; TCRdb holds only in-frame clones, not every one. This repertoire includes roughly 40,000 clones. The specimen was PBMCs. Receptors were obtained from a young man in good health and CMV-seronegative.

The chain couples TRBV4-2 to TRBJ2-2; 13 bases are shared with TRBD2. V lost 2 bases to trimming and J lost 6 bases; unmatched junction nucleotides: 6. There are 17 residues in the CDR3. Germline lookup yields CDR1 LGHNA and CDR2 YNFKEQ. The CDR3 DNA sequence: TGTGCCAGCAGCCAATCCCGACTAGCGGGAGGTGCCGGGGAGCTGTTTTTT. Its protein is CASSQSRLAGGAGELFF.

J is TRBJ1-2 and V is TRBV10-2; 8 nucleotides line up with TRBD1. Trimming at V came to 9 bases and at J to 6 bases, leaving 3 bases not matched to a gene. The germline gives CDR1 WSHSY, CDR2 SAAADI. The CDR3 spans 11 residues. CDR3: CASGQGNGYTF. The CDR3 coding sequence is TGCGCCAGTGGACAGGGAAATGGCTACACCTTC.

The V call is TRBV5-1, the J call TRBJ2-7; TRBD2 might be the D (7 bases). The CDR3 is made up of 16 amino acids. CDR1 and CDR2 (germline): SGHRS, YFSETQ. The ends were cut back, 4 bases at V and 2 bases at J, with 19 bases in the middle. The CDR3 here is CASSPGGGQDTYEQYF. The CDR3 DNA reads as TGCGCCAGCAGCCCTGGGGGGGGCCAGGACACCTACGAGCAGTACTTC.

V and J are TRBV15 and TRBJ2-3; 8 bases map to TRBD1. This CDR3 is built from 14 residues. With V trimmed by 3 bases and J by 4 bases, 3 bases remained unmatched. The V gene's germline CDR1 is LNHNV and CDR2 YYDKDF (reference sequence). The CDR3 spells CATSRDRAADTQYF. The DNA for the CDR3 is TGTGCCACCAGCAGGGACAGGGCCGCAGATACGCAGTATTTT.

The chain combines TRBV5-1 with TRBJ2-7; possible D gene TRBD2, 6 bases. This CDR3 contains 13 residues. Germline values: CDR1 SGHRS, CDR2 YFSETQ. Deletions cut 4 bases from V and 2 bases from J, with 10 bases between. For the CDR3, the DNA is TGCGCCAGCAGCCCCTGGGGGGCCTACGAGCAGTACTTC. Its protein product is CASSPWGAYEQYF.

The rearrangement joins TRBV29-1 to TRBJ2-3; a weak D match, TRBD2 (6 bases). V lost 3 bases and J lost 6, with 10 bases in between. The CDR3 extends over 12 amino acids. Germline-derived CDR1 and CDR2 are SQVTM and ANQGSEA. The CDR3 DNA sequence: TGCAGCGTTGATTTAGGAGGGGATACGCAGTATTTT. Translation: CSVDLGGDTQYF.

The V gene is TRBV14, the J gene TRBJ1-3, with no clear D. Per the germline V gene, CDR1 is SGHDN and CDR2 is FVKESK. CDR3 length equals 14 residues. Trimming shortened V by 4 bases and J by 0 bases, and 7 bases separated the two germline ends. The CDR3 region is CASSRHVSGNTIYF. CDR3 nucleotide sequence: TGTGCCAGCAGCCGACACGTCTCTGGAAACACCATATATTTT.

This sequence joins TRBV6-4 and TRBJ2-7; TRBD2 matches at 8 bases. Germline CDR1 and CDR2: MRHNA and SNTAGT. The CDR3 loop spans 14 amino acids. The junction had 9 bases not matched to a gene; V was cut back by 11 bases and J by 0 bases. CDR3 region: CAGLSGTASYEQYF. The CDR3 bases are TGTGCCGGGCTTAGCGGGACCGCCTCCTACGAGCAGTACTTC.

The V gene is TRBV19, the J gene TRBJ2-1; D ambiguous. Per germline, CDR1 LNHDA and CDR2 SQIVND (reference sequence). V lost 3 bases and J lost 7, with 4 bases in between. The CDR3 spans 11 residues. The DNA for the CDR3 is TGTGCCAGTAGTATTAATAATGAGCAGTTCTTC. This translates into CASSINNEQFF.

This chain connects TRBV30 to TRBJ2-5; the match to TRBD1 covers 7 bases. Germline V gene data show CDR1 as GTSNPN and CDR2 as SVGIG (reference sequence). CDR3 length: 13 amino acids. The ends lost 0 bases at V and 9 bases at J; junction bases unmatched: 7. CDR3 in amino acids: CAWSVLSQGAQYF. CDR3 DNA sequence: TGTGCCTGGAGTGTTCTCTCCCAGGGGGCCCAGTACTTC.

The rearrangement links TRBV5-6 to TRBJ2-1; 12 bases fit TRBD2. This CDR3 is built from 19 residues. The junction had 16 bases not matched to a gene; V was cut back by 3 bases and J by 6 bases. Germline CDR1 and CDR2: SGHDT and YYEEEE. DNA of the CDR3: TGTGCCAGCAGCTCCCGCGGGGTTCCAGGACTAGCGGGGATCAATGAGCAGTTCTTC. Translation gives CASSSRGVPGLAGINEQFF. The full variable domain, with the rest looked up from reference TRBV5-6 and TRBJ2-1, is DAGVTQSPTHLIKTRGQQVTLRCSPKSGHDTVSWYQQALGQGPQFIFQYYEEEERQRGNFPDRFSGHQFPNYSSELNVNALLLGDSALYLCASSSRGVPGLAGINEQFFGPGTRLTVL.

The chain links TRBV6-6 to TRBJ2-5; TRBD2 agrees at 15 bases. The CDR3 consists of 15 residues. CDR1 is MNHNY, CDR2 SVGAGI, per germline (reference sequence). V lost 6 bases, J lost 3 bases, and 2 bases stayed unmatched. The CDR3 sequence: CASRGLAGGKETQYF. The CDR3 DNA follows: TGTGCCAGCAGGGGACTAGCGGGAGGAAAAGAGACCCAGTACTTC.

The rearrangement joins TRBV4-2 to TRBJ2-2, with 7 bases that match TRBD2. Losses at the gene ends were 2 bases for V and 7 bases for J; bases not matched to a gene: 13. The CDR3 is made up of 17 amino acids. The germline CDR1 and CDR2 sequences are LGHNA and YNFKEQ. The CDR3 coding sequence is TGTGCCAGCAGCCAAAACCCCGGGGAGGGCCGCGGCGGGGAGCTGTTTTTT. This sequence encodes CASSQNPGEGRGGELFF.

In nucleotides, the CDR3 is TGCGCCAGCAGCTTGGAGGGGATAAACTATGGCTACACCTTC. This gives the protein CASSLEGINYGYTF. This rearrangement joins TRBV5-1 to TRBJ1-2; TRBD1 might be the D (5 bases). The V gene's germline CDR1 is SGHRS and CDR2 YFSETQ. Trimming cost V 0 bases and J 2 bases, with 8 bases left between them. CDR3 length: 14 residues.

The genes are TRBV7-9 and TRBJ2-1; D is perhaps TRBD1 (6 bases). Trimming removed 2 bases from V and 3 bases from J, with 11 bases in between. The germline V gene encodes CDR1 SEHNR and CDR2 FQNEAQ (reference sequence). The CDR3 has 15 residues. CDR3: CASSLTQGVYNEQFF. CDR3 in DNA: TGTGCCAGCAGCTTAACACAGGGCGTCTACAATGAGCAGTTCTTC.

The chain recombines TRBV6-1 with TRBJ2-5; D gene uncertain. The V end was cut by 6 bases, the J end by 2 bases, with 13 bases between. The germline V gene has CDR1 MNHNS and CDR2 SASEGT. CDR3 length: 14 residues. CDR3 bases: TGTGCCAGCAGAATGGTTAGTTTTCAAGAGACCCAGTACTTC. It is translated as CASRMVSFQETQYF.

The rearrangement links TRBV4-3 to TRBJ2-7; TRBD1 is a possible D gene (5 bases). The CDR3 is 14 amino acids. Germline CDR1 is LGHNA and CDR2 is YSLEER. The V end lost 3 bases, the J end lost 6 bases, and 15 bases lay between the germline ends. The CDR3 region has the DNA TGCGCCAGCAGCCAGGACATCCCAGCCCTCGAGCAGTACTTC. Residues: CASSQDIPALEQYF.

This chain links TRBV7-9 with TRBJ1-2; 10 bases align to TRBD1. The CDR3 totals 16 residues. Trimming at V came to 4 bases and at J to 3 bases, leaving 8 bases not matched to a gene. The V gene's germline CDR1 is SEHNR and CDR2 FQNEAQ (reference sequence). The CDR3 DNA sequence: TGTGCCAGCAGCTCCGGGACAGGGGAGGTTCACTATGGCTACACCTTC. Translation gives CASSSGTGEVHYGYTF.

This CDR3 reads CASSFWTSGRYEQYF. In nucleotides, the CDR3 is TGCGCCAGCAGCTTCTGGACTAGCGGGAGATACGAGCAGTACTTC. V usage is TRBV5-1 and J usage is TRBJ2-7; 13 bases map to TRBD2. The trim removed 2 bases at V and 4 bases at J, leaving 3 bases unmatched. The V gene's germline CDR1 is SGHRS and CDR2 YFSETQ. The CDR3 consists of 15 residues.

This sequence joins TRBV7-2 and TRBJ1-5; tentatively, D is TRBD1 (5 bases). The V and J ends lost 1 base and 0 bases respectively, with 10 bases between them. Germline V gene data show CDR1 as SGHTA and CDR2 as FQGNSA. This CDR3 spans 16 amino acids. The CDR3 loop is CASSLGGRNSNQPQHF. CDR3 nucleotide sequence: TGTGCCAGCAGCTTAGGGGGCCGGAATAGCAATCAGCCCCAGCATTTT.

This sequence joins TRBV2 and TRBJ2-7; TRBD2 matches 8 bases. J gave up 4 bases and V 9 bases, and 11 bases lay outside the gene matches. The length of the CDR3 is 14 residues. Germline V gene lookup returns CDR1 SNHLY and CDR2 FYNNEI. In DNA form, the CDR3 reads TGTGCCAGTGGGACTAGTGTCCCTGGATACGAGCAGTACTTC. It yields the protein CASGTSVPGYEQYF.

V gene TRBV7-2 combines with J gene TRBJ1-6; D uncertain. From germline, CDR1 is SGHTA and CDR2 FQGNSA. The V end was cut by 6 bases, the J end by 0 bases, with 12 bases between. The CDR3 covers 16 residues. The CDR3 nucleotides are TGTGCCAGCAGGAAGGAGATAAGCTCCTATAATTCACCCCTCCACTTT. It yields the protein CASRKEISSYNSPLHF.

The genes are TRBV10-3 and TRBJ1-5; D gene ambiguous. Trimming cost V 3 bases and J 4 bases, with 16 bases left between them. The CDR3 is 16 residues long. Per germline, CDR1 ENHRY and CDR2 SYGVKD. The CDR3 spells CAISDNTGRGNQPQHF. CDR3 nucleotide sequence: TGTGCCATCAGTGACAATACCGGACGGGGAAATCAGCCCCAGCATTTT.

The chain recombines TRBV4-3 with TRBJ1-3; no clear D. This CDR3 is 16 amino acids long. Germline CDR1 reads LGHNA; CDR2 reads YSLEER. V was clipped by 0 bases and J by 0 bases, with 9 bases between them. DNA of the CDR3: TGCGCCAGCAGCCAAGACTTACTGAGCTCTGGAAACACCATATATTTT. Translation gives CASSQDLLSSGNTIYF.

The rearrangement joins TRBV4-2 to TRBJ1-1; D remains unclear. Trimming cost V 0 bases and J 0 bases, with 8 bases left between them. The CDR3 has 15 amino acids. Germline CDR1 is LGHNA and CDR2 is YNFKEQ. The CDR3 sequence is CASSQEGFMNTEAFF. The CDR3 nucleotides are TGTGCCAGCAGCCAAGAGGGCTTTATGAACACTGAAGCTTTCTTT.